This is a list of T cell receptor beta chains from one sample in a study of blood T cell repertoires in COVID-19. Method: immunoSEQ multiplex PCR; TCRdb's copy keeps in-frame clones and lacks some. The sample has about 220,000 clones; over 75% are singletons. Specimen: peripheral blood. The receptor source for this set is a human donor in a cohort sampled during active COVID-19. CDR3s include the opening cysteine and the closing phenylalanine or tryptophan. D genes are given only for firm matches. The size field is filled for only some rows; it gives once, few, many or a size class.

>TRBV6-1|-|TRBJ1-1|-
CASSDGGKMNTEAFF
TGTGCCAGCAGTGATGGCGGGAAAATGAACACTGAAGCTTTCTTT
>TRBV4-3|-|TRBJ1-2|-
CASSQDVRMGGYTF
TGCGCCAGCAGCCAAGACGTTAGAATGGGCGGCTACACCTTC
>TRBV14|-|TRBJ2-1|-
CASSQDRLVDEQFF
TGTGCCAGCAGCCAAGATAGACTTGTAGATGAGCAGTTCTTC
>TRBV18|-|TRBJ2-2|-
CASSPERSGELFF
TGTGCCAGCTCCCCAGAAAGGAGCGGGGAGCTGTTTTTT
>TRBV10-3|-|TRBJ2-1|TRBD2
CAISFTSGGYNEQFF
TGTGCCATCAGTTTTACTAGCGGGGGGTACAATGAGCAGTTCTTC
>TRBV15|-|TRBJ1-1|-
CATSRDQQEAFF
TGTGCCACCAGCAGAGATCAACAAGAAGCTTTCTTT
>TRBV2|-|TRBJ2-3|-
CASSVLEDTQYF
TGTGCCAGCAGTGTTCTAGAGGATACGCAGTATTTT
>TRBV28|-|TRBJ1-2|-
CASSFPSGSSGYTF
TGTGCCAGCAGTTTCCCCTCAGGGTCCTCTGGCTACACCTTC
>TRBV4-1|-|TRBJ1-1|-
CASSREQDTEAFF
TGCGCCAGCAGCCGGGAACAGGACACTGAAGCTTTCTTT
>TRBV6-6|-|TRBJ1-5|TRBD1
CASSRQGAEQPQHF
TGTGCCAGCAGTCGACAGGGGGCCGAGCAGCCCCAGCATTTT
>TRBV27|once|TRBJ1-1|-
CASSSLNGGEAFF
TGTGCCAGCAGTTCCCTCAACGGGGGTGAAGCTTTCTTT
>TRBV7-2|-|TRBJ1-5|-
CASSLPGAHQPQHF
TGTGCCAGCAGCTTACCAGGGGCACATCAGCCCCAGCATTTT
>TRBV5-1|once|TRBJ2-2|TRBD1
CASSPPTGKAGELFF
TGCGCCAGCAGCCCTCCGACAGGGAAGGCCGGGGAGCTGTTTTTT
>TRBV11-2|-|TRBJ1-4|-
CASNQQGSNEKLFF
TGTGCCAGCAACCAACAGGGTTCTAATGAAAAACTGTTTTTT
>TRBV5-1|few|TRBJ2-7|TRBD1
CASSDGTGLSYEQYF
TGCGCCAGCAGCGATGGGACAGGGCTATCCTACGAGCAGTACTTC
>TRBV29-1|-|TRBJ1-1|TRBD1
CSVGMPRDSLQNTEAFF
TGCAGCGTTGGAATGCCCCGGGACAGCCTACAGAACACTGAAGCTTTCTTT
>TRBV13|once|TRBJ2-1|-
CASSWDFSNEQFF
TGTGCCAGCAGCTGGGACTTTTCAAATGAGCAGTTCTTC
>TRBV28|-|TRBJ1-5|-
CASSLLNQPQHF
TGTGCCAGCAGCCTACTCAATCAGCCCCAGCATTTT
>TRBV4-3|few|TRBJ1-6|-
CASSQDYGLNSPLHF
TGCGCCAGCAGCCAAGATTATGGCCTGAATTCACCCCTCCACTTT
>TRBV28|-|TRBJ1-3|-
CASSHPTGSGNTIYF
TGTGCCAGCAGTCACCCGACAGGCTCTGGAAACACCATATATTTT
>TRBV6-2/TRBV6-3|-|TRBJ2-3|-
CASSPDSLAESTDTQYF
TGTGCCAGCAGCCCTGACTCCTTAGCGGAAAGCACAGATACGCAGTATTTT
>TRBV9|few|TRBJ1-1|-
CASSGAGQAEAFF
TGTGCCAGCAGCGGCGCCGGCCAGGCTGAAGCTTTCTTT
>TRBV24-1|-|TRBJ1-2|TRBD1
CATSSIQGGNYGYTF
TGTGCCACCAGTTCAATACAGGGGGGGAACTATGGCTACACCTTC
>TRBV18|once|TRBJ1-5|TRBD1
CASSLSRDRGQPQHF
TGTGCCAGCTCACTCTCCCGGGACAGGGGACAGCCCCAGCATTTT
>TRBV11-2|-|TRBJ2-1|TRBD2
CASSPIAGVIRNEQFF
TGTGCCAGCAGCCCCATAGCGGGAGTAATTAGAAATGAGCAGTTCTTC
>TRBV28|few|TRBJ2-1|TRBD2
CASSYSGRINNEQFF
TGTGCCAGCAGTTATAGCGGGAGGATCAACAATGAGCAGTTCTTC
>TRBV2|-|TRBJ1-4|TRBD1
CASRGDRASNEKLFF
TGTGCCAGCAGGGGAGACAGGGCGTCTAATGAAAAACTGTTTTTT
>TRBV5-4|-|TRBJ2-7|TRBD1
CASSSGGQGIYEQYF
TGTGCCAGCAGCTCAGGGGGACAGGGCATTTACGAGCAGTACTTC
>TRBV23-1|-|TRBJ2-5|TRBD2
CASSQRSGRRQETQYF
TGCGCCAGCAGTCAAAGGAGCGGGAGGCGCCAAGAGACCCAGTACTTC
>TRBV7-9|few|TRBJ2-7|TRBD1
CASSLGQGAGYEQYF
TGTGCCAGCAGCTTAGGACAGGGGGCGGGCTACGAGCAGTACTTC
>TRBV28|-|TRBJ1-1|-
CASSQNTEAFF
TGTGCCAGCAGCCAGAACACTGAAGCTTTCTTT
>TRBV7-3|-|TRBJ2-7|-
CASSPPGDSYEQYF
TGTGCCAGCAGCCCCCCCGGGGACTCCTACGAGCAGTACTTC
>TRBV15|-|TRBJ1-3|-
CATSPRGNTIYF
TGTGCCACCAGCCCTCGCGGGAACACCATATATTTT
>TRBV12-5|-|TRBJ1-1|TRBD1
CASGSGQGMRNTEAFF
TGTGCTAGTGGTTCCGGACAGGGAATGAGGAACACTGAAGCTTTCTTT
>TRBV3-1/TRBV3-2|-|TRBJ1-2|-
CASSQDRRYGYTF
TGTGCCAGCAGCCAAGACCGGCGGTATGGCTACACCTTC
>TRBV7-6|-|TRBJ2-1|TRBD2
CASSPVGLAGNNEQFF
TGTGCCAGCAGCCCGGTGGGACTAGCGGGCAACAATGAGCAGTTCTTC
>TRBV5-1|-|TRBJ1-5|-
CASSLAGVSNQPQHF
TGCGCCAGCAGCTTGGCGGGGGTTAGCAATCAGCCCCAGCATTTT
>TRBV4-3|-|TRBJ2-7|-
CASSYIQGNSYEQYF
TGCGCCAGCAGCTATATTCAGGGAAACTCCTACGAGCAGTACTTC
>TRBV21-1|-|TRBJ2-5|-
CASPGRGETQYF
TGTGCCAGCCCGGGCAGGGGTGAAACCCAGTACTTC
>TRBV5-1|-|TRBJ2-3|-
CASSLAGEDTQYF
TGCGCCAGCAGCTTGGCCGGGGAGGATACGCAGTATTTT
>TRBV7-3|-|TRBJ2-3|TRBD2
CASSPLGGDDTQYF
TGTGCCAGCAGCCCCCTTGGGGGGGACGATACGCAGTATTTT
>TRBV12-3/TRBV12-4|-|TRBJ1-2|-
CASSLFPEDGYTF
TGTGCCAGCAGTTTGTTTCCAGAGGATGGCTACACCTTC
>TRBV18|once|TRBJ1-1|-
CASSPTQNTEAFF
TGTGCCAGCTCACCAACACAGAACACTGAAGCTTTCTTT